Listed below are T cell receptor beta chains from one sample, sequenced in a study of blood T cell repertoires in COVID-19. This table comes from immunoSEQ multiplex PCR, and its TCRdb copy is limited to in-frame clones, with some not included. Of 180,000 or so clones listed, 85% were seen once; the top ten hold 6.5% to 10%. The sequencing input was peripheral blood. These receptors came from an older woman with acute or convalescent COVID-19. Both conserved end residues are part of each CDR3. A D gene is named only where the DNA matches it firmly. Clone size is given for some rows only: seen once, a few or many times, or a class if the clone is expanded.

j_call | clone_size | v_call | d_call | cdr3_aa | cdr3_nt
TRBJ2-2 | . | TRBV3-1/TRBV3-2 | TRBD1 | CASSLGQGAGELFF | TGTGCCAGCAGCCTTGGACAGGGGGCAGGGGAGCTGTTTTTT
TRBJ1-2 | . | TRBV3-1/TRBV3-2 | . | CASSQDTVHGYTF | TGTGCCAGCAGCCAAGACACAGTACATGGCTACACCTTC
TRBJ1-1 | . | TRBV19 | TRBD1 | CASSIGTGGLLKAFF | TGTGCCAGTAGTATAGGAACAGGGGGTCTCCTTAAAGCTTTCTTT
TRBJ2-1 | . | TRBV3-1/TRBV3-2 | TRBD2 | CASRRRTSGEQFF | TGTGCCAGCAGGAGGCGGACTAGCGGTGAGCAGTTCTTC
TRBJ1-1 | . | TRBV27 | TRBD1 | CASSFTGANTEAFF | TGTGCCAGCAGTTTTACAGGGGCGAACACTGAAGCTTTCTTT
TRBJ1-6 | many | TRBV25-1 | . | CASSESPKNSPLHF | TGTGCCAGCAGTGAATCCCCTAAGAATTCACCCCTCCACTTT
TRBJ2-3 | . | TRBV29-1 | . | CSVAQGTTDTQYF | TGCAGCGTGGCACAGGGTACGACAGATACGCAGTATTTT
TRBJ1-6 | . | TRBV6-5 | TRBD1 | CASSYGQGVNSPLHF | TGTGCCAGCAGTTACGGACAGGGCGTTAATTCACCCCTCCACTTT
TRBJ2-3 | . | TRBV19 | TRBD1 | CASSIPGQGPVTQYF | TGTGCCAGTAGTATACCGGGACAGGGACCTGTTACGCAGTATTTT
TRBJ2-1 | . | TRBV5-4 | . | CASSSTGFYNEQFF | TGTGCCAGCAGCTCTACAGGGTTCTACAATGAGCAGTTCTTC
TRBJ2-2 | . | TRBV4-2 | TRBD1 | CASSQGQPNTGELFF | TGTGCCAGCAGCCAGGGACAGCCGAACACCGGGGAGCTGTTTTTT
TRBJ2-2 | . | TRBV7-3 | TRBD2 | CASGTSGSVVNTGELFF | TGTGCCAGCGGGACTAGCGGGAGCGTCGTGAACACCGGGGAGCTGTTTTTT
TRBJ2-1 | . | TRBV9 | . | CASSLRTGNEQFF | TGTGCCAGCAGCCTTCGGACTGGCAATGAGCAGTTCTTC
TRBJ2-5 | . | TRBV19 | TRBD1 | CASRGQAQETQYF | TGTGCCAGTAGGGGACAGGCCCAAGAGACCCAGTACTTC
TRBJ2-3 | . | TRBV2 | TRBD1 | CASNPGQGSTDTQYF | TGTGCCAGCAATCCAGGACAGGGTAGCACAGATACGCAGTATTTT
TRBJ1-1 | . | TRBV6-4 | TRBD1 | CASSETGDAEAFF | TGTGCCAGCAGTGAAACAGGGGACGCTGAAGCTTTCTTT
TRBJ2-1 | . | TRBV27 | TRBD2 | CASSREAPYNEQFF | TGTGCCAGCAGCCGGGAGGCCCCATACAATGAGCAGTTCTTC
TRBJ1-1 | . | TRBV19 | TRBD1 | CASRRQGMNTEAFF | TGTGCCAGTAGGAGACAGGGAATGAACACTGAAGCTTTCTTT
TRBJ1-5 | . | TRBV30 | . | CAWKAQGLSNQPQHF | TGTGCCTGGAAGGCCCAGGGCCTTAGCAATCAGCCCCAGCATTTT
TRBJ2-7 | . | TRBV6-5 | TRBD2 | CASSYWGGPSYEQYF | TGTGCCAGCAGTTACTGGGGGGGACCCTCCTACGAGCAGTACTTC
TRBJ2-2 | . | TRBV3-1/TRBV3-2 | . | CASSPPRGPGTGELFF | TGTGCCAGCAGCCCACCGCGGGGGCCGGGCACCGGGGAGCTGTTTTTT
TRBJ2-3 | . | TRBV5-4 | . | CASSLAYGDTQYF | TGTGCCAGCAGCTTGGCCTACGGAGATACGCAGTATTTT
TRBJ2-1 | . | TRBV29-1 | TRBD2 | CSVGEIRTSAYNEQFF | TGCAGCGTTGGGGAGATTAGGACTAGCGCGTACAATGAGCAGTTCTTC
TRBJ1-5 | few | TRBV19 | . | CASSMFGTLNQPQHF | TGTGCCAGTAGTATGTTTGGGACACTAAATCAGCCCCAGCATTTT
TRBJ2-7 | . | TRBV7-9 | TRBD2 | CASSSLGGYEQYF | TGTGCCAGCAGCTCCCTGGGGGGGTACGAGCAGTACTTC
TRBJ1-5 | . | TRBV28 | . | CASSSPEPQHF | TGTGCCAGCAGTTCCCCGGAGCCCCAGCATTTT
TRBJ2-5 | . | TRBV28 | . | CASRSGWETQYF | TGTGCCAGCAGGTCAGGTTGGGAGACCCAGTACTTC
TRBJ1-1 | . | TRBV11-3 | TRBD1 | CASIPQGVNTEAFF | TGTGCCAGCATCCCACAGGGGGTGAACACTGAAGCTTTCTTT
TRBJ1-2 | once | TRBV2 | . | CASRVGGFNYGYTF | TGTGCCAGCAGGGTTGGGGGGTTTAACTATGGCTACACCTTC
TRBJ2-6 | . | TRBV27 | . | CASSPRQQAGGANVLTF | TGTGCCAGCAGTCCCCGCCAACAGGCGGGGGGGGCCAACGTCCTGACTTTC
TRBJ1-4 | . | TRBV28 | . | CASSLRAEKLFF | TGTGCCAGCAGTTTGAGGGCTGAAAAACTGTTTTTT
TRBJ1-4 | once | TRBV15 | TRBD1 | CATSSFTGVPGEKLFF | TGTGCCACCAGCAGTTTCACAGGGGTCCCCGGTGAAAAACTGTTTTTT
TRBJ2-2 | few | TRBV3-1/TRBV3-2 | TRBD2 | CASSPWTSGNTGELFF | TGTGCCAGCAGCCCTTGGACTAGCGGGAACACCGGGGAGCTGTTTTTT
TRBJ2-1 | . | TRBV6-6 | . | CASSPSPSYNEQFF | TGTGCCAGCAGTCCCAGTCCCTCCTACAATGAGCAGTTCTTC
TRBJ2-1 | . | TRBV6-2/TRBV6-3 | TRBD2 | CASSYSTSGSNEQFF | TGTGCCAGCAGTTACTCGACTAGCGGGAGCAATGAGCAGTTCTTC
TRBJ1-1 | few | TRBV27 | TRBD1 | CASSSYGGTGGPEAFF | TGTGCCAGCAGTTCCTATGGGGGGACAGGGGGCCCAGAAGCTTTCTTT
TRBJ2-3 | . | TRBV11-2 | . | CASSPPVYPDTQYF | TGTGCCAGCAGCCCCCCGGTCTACCCAGATACGCAGTATTTT
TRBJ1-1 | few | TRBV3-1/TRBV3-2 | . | CASSQGRTVYSEAFF | TGTGCCAGCAGCCAAGGAAGGACAGTCTACTCTGAAGCTTTCTTT
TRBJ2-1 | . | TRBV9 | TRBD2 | CASTTSGSSYNEQFF | TGTGCCAGCACCACTAGCGGGAGCTCCTACAATGAGCAGTTCTTC
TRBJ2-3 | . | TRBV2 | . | CARTPARQAMPGYPTDTQYF | TGTGCCAGAACCCCGGCCCGGCAGGCGATGCCCGGATATCCCACAGATACGCAGTATTTT
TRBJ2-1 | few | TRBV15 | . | CATSREAGLYNEQFF | TGTGCCACCAGCAGAGAGGCAGGCCTCTACAATGAGCAGTTCTTC
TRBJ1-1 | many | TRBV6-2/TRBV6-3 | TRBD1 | CASSWGQLMNTEAFF | TGTGCCAGCAGTTGGGGACAGCTAATGAACACTGAAGCTTTCTTT
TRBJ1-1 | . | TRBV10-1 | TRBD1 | CASSESRRDREAFF | TGCGCCAGCAGTGAGTCACGGCGGGACAGGGAAGCTTTCTTT
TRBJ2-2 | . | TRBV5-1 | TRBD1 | CASRRDRGPGELFF | TGCGCCAGCAGGCGAGACAGGGGACCCGGGGAGCTGTTTTTT
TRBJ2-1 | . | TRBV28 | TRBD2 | CASSSLAGGANEQFF | TGTGCCAGCAGTTCCCTAGCGGGAGGCGCCAATGAGCAGTTCTTC
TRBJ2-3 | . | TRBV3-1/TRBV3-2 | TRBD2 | CASSQQTSGSTDTQYF | TGTGCCAGCAGCCAACAAACTAGCGGGAGTACAGATACGCAGTATTTT
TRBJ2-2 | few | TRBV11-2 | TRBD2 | CASSLAGTSTGELFF | TGTGCCAGCAGCTTAGCCGGGACTAGCACCGGGGAGCTGTTTTTT
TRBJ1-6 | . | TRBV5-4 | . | CASSFTQNNSPLHF | TGTGCCAGCAGCTTTACACAGAATAATTCACCCCTCCACTTT
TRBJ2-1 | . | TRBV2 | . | CASTPWGGGYNEQFF | TGTGCCAGCACTCCATGGGGAGGGGGTTACAATGAGCAGTTCTTC
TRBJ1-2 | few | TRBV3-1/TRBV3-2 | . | CASSHPPWSVYNYGYTF | TGTGCCAGCAGCCACCCCCCTTGGAGCGTATATAACTATGGCTACACCTTC
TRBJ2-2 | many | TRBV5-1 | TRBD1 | CASSPTVQGASTGELFF | TGCGCCAGCAGCCCGACGGTGCAGGGGGCGAGCACCGGGGAGCTGTTTTTT
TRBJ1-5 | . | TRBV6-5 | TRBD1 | CASSWTGSNQPQHF | TGTGCCAGCAGCTGGACAGGGAGCAATCAGCCCCAGCATTTT
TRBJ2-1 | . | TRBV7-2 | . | CASSTGTLYNEQFF | TGTGCCAGCAGCACCGGGACTCTTTACAATGAGCAGTTCTTC